Below, 22 T cell receptor beta chains from the same sample are listed, as sequenced in a study of blood T cells in healthy people across ages. Primed by a sample-barcoded 5' primer and a J-beta primer mix, a second PCR proceeded for about 7 to 11 cycles. A single record per CDR3 protein comes from TCRdb applying MiXCR to the 5' RACE reads. The sample shows approximately 880,000 distinct CDR3 sequences, 40% to 60% of them seen only once. The sequenced sample consisted of blood. Source of these receptors: a man aged 25-45 years in good health.

This clonotype was seen more than once but under ten times. The rearrangement uses TRBV24-1 and TRBJ2-3; possible D gene TRBD2, 6 bases. This CDR3 contains 14 residues. V was clipped by 9 bases and J by 2 bases, with 14 bases between them. Germline CDR1 and CDR2: KGHDR and SFDVKD. The CDR3 loop reads CATAGRGFTDTQYF. The CDR3 nucleotides read TGTGCCACCGCGGGGCGGGGATTCACAGATACGCAGTATTTT.

This clonotype has at least ten counts. This rearrangement joins TRBV5-6 to TRBJ1-2; D ambiguous. CDR1 is SGHDT and CDR2 is YYEEEE in the germline V gene. The CDR3 is made up of 15 amino acids. The V end was cut by 2 bases, the J end by 0 bases, with 11 bases between. CDR3 bases: TGTGCCAGCAGCTTCCAAGGGAATTCTAACTATGGCTACACCTTC. Amino acids: CASSFQGNSNYGYTF.

In this sample, this clonotype turned up a few times. The chain employs TRBV4-3 and TRBJ1-1; 9 nucleotides line up with TRBD1. Germline assignment: CDR1 LGHNA and CDR2 YSLEER. The CDR3 extends over 16 amino acids. Germline trimming cut 4 bases from V and 5 bases from J; bases unmatched to any gene: 11. For the CDR3, the DNA is TGCGCCAGCAGCCTCTTGACCGGGACAGGGAGGACTGAAGCTTTCTTT. Its translation: CASSLLTGTGRTEAFF.

V is TRBV3-1 and J is TRBJ1-4, with D possibly TRBD1 on 6 matching bases. From germline, CDR1 is LGHDT and CDR2 YNNKEL (reference sequence). The V gene lost 0 bases and the J gene lost 10 bases, with 18 bases spanning the gap. This CDR3 is 16 amino acids long. The CDR3 nucleotides read TGTGCCAGCAGCCAAGAACAGGGATCCTACAGTGGAAAACTGTTTTTT. Protein sequence: CASSQEQGSYSGKLFF.

The gene calls are TRBV20-1 and TRBJ2-4, with D possibly TRBD2 on 6 matching bases. Germline CDR1 and CDR2: DFQATT and SNEGSKA (reference sequence). V dropped 3 bases and J dropped 1 base, with 16 bases sitting between them. There are 16 residues in the CDR3. CDR3: CSAREWGVGAKNIQYF. The CDR3 region has the DNA TGCAGTGCTAGGGAATGGGGGGTTGGGGCCAAAAACATTCAGTACTTC.

Regarding this clonotype: A much larger clone lies one base from this, so it may be a read error. V and J are TRBV27 and TRBJ1-2; D might be TRBD1 (6 bases). Germline V gives CDR1 MNHEY, CDR2 SMNVEV (reference sequence). The CDR3 is made up of 16 amino acids. Deletions cut 6 bases from V and 2 bases from J, with 19 bases between. The CDR3 DNA reads as TGTGCCAGCAGCCTACAGGGACGGGGTGGAAACTATGGCTACACCTTC. Translation gives CASSLQGRGGNYGYTF.

This chain uses TRBV29-1 with TRBJ2-1; TRBD1 agrees at 9 bases. Trimming removed 6 bases from V and 6 bases from J; junction bases left unmatched: 15. This CDR3 has 16 residues. Germline values: CDR1 SQVTM, CDR2 ANQGSEA. The CDR3 region has the DNA TGCAGCGTCAAACCGATCGTGGGACAGGGCCGCAATGAGCAGTTCTTC. This encodes CSVKPIVGQGRNEQFF.

The chain recombines TRBV20-1 with TRBJ2-3; D not certain. V dropped 5 bases and J dropped 6 bases, with 9 bases sitting between them. The CDR3 extends over 11 amino acids. Germline V gene lookup returns CDR1 DFQATT and CDR2 SNEGSKA (reference sequence). The CDR3: CSAPPVDTQYF. Here the CDR3 DNA reads TGCAGTGCTCCCCCCGTCGATACGCAGTATTTT.

V gene TRBV5-1 combines with J gene TRBJ2-5; D gene unclear. Germline CDR1 SGHRS, CDR2 YFSETQ. The length of the CDR3 is 13 residues. Trimming cost V 4 bases and J 13 bases, with 20 bases left between them. The CDR3 is CASSRGPNQARYF. Written as DNA, the CDR3 is TGCGCCAGCAGCCGCGGACCCAATCAGGCTAGGTACTTC.

The J gene is TRBJ2-7, the V gene TRBV27, with unresolved D. The last part of the DNA fits TRBJ2-4 better; the J call may be wrong. Germline V gives CDR1 MNHEY, CDR2 SMNVEV (reference sequence). The CDR3 consists of 15 residues. In nucleotides, the CDR3 is TGTGCCAGCAGTTCAGCGCTCTCGGCCAAAAACATTCAGTACTTC. Translation: CASSSALSAKNIQYF.

In this sample, this clonotype turned up many times. CDR3 in DNA: TGTGCCAGCAGTTTGCAGGGGCAAATGAACACTGAAGCTTTCTTT. Its protein product is CASSLQGQMNTEAFF. This sequence joins TRBV12-3 or TRBV12-4 and TRBJ1-1; possibly TRBD1 for D (6 bases). V lost 3 bases and J lost 0, with 11 bases in between. The CDR3 loop spans 15 amino acids.

This clonotype was detected only a few times. The chain couples TRBV15 to TRBJ2-7, with a weak D call TRBD1 (5 bases). The germline CDR1 and CDR2 sequences are LNHNV and YYDKDF (reference sequence). This CDR3 spans 12 amino acids. V lost 3 bases and J 3 bases, leaving 6 bases between the germline ends. CDR3 nucleotides: TGTGCCACCAGCAGCGACAGCTACGAGCAGTACTTC. Translation gives CATSSDSYEQYF.

Worth noting for this clonotype: At one end, the junction sequence differs from germline, possibly due to a read error. The chain has TRBV4-3 and TRBJ2-7; a weak D match, TRBD2 (6 bases). CDR3 size: 14 residues. CDR1 and CDR2 from the germline V gene are LGHNA and YSLEER. The CDR3: CASSQEEGSSEQYF. The CDR3 DNA sequence: TGCGCCAGCAGCCAAGAGGAGGGATCCTCCGAGCAGTACTTC.

About this clonotype itself: The junction and the germline gene differ at one end; a read error may be behind it. This chain links TRBV3-1 with TRBJ1-3; D gene unclear. From germline, CDR1 is LGHDT and CDR2 YNNKEL (reference sequence). The CDR3 totals 16 residues. The CDR3 DNA sequence: TGTGCCAGCAGCCAAGAGAGCCTACTCCGGGGAAACACCACATATTTT. The encoded protein is CASSQESLLRGNTTYF.

V gene TRBV6-5 combines with J gene TRBJ1-1; the match to TRBD1 covers 7 bases. Per germline, CDR1 MNHEY and CDR2 SVGAGI. This CDR3 has 15 residues. V lost 4 bases, J lost 4 bases, and 9 bases stayed unmatched. The CDR3 coding sequence is TGTGCCAGCAGTTTCGGACAGGTAGATGTCACTGAAGCTTTCTTT. As protein: CASSFGQVDVTEAFF.

This clonotype was found a few times. This rearrangement joins TRBV4-1 to TRBJ1-2; no clear D gene. The length of the CDR3 is 13 residues. Looked up from germline, CDR1 is MGHRA and CDR2 is YSYEKL. V lost 2 bases, J lost 4 bases, and 8 bases lay in between. Here the CDR3 DNA reads TGCGCCAGCAGCCAATCTCATGCCTATGGCTACACCTTC. Residues: CASSQSHAYGYTF.

The V and J genes are TRBV24-1 and TRBJ2-1, with D perhaps matching TRBD1 (6 bases). Germline V gene sequence: CDR1 KGHDR, CDR2 SFDVKD. The length of the CDR3 is 12 residues. V lost 4 bases to trimming and J lost 15 bases, with 15 bases between them. The CDR3 loop reads CATSETGQGWFF. The CDR3 bases are TGTGCCACCAGTGAAACTGGGCAGGGGTGGTTCTTC.

This clonotype showed up just a few times. The CDR3 region is CASSESYRRGNEQYF. The DNA of the CDR3 is TGCGCCAGCAGTGAGTCCTATCGGCGGGGTAACGAGCAGTACTTC. The chain joins TRBV10-2 to TRBJ2-7; D perhaps matches TRBD2 (6 bases). Germline V gene lookup returns CDR1 WSHSY and CDR2 SAAADI. The CDR3 sequence is 15 residues long. The V gene lost 0 bases and the J gene lost 5 bases, with 14 bases spanning the gap.

This rearrangement joins TRBV9 to TRBJ2-3; the D gene is possibly TRBD2 (5 bases). The V gene lost 0 bases and the J gene lost 0 bases, with 11 bases spanning the gap. The CDR3 runs to 16 residues. Germline loops: CDR1 SGDLS, CDR2 YYNGEE. For the CDR3, the DNA is TGTGCCAGCAGCGTAGACCAGCGGCAAAGCACAGATACGCAGTATTTT. Its translation is CASSVDQRQSTDTQYF.

The gene calls are TRBV10-3 and TRBJ2-5, with TRBD1 identical over 7 bases. The better agreement between TRBJ2-7 and the DNA end casts doubt on the J call. Germline values: CDR1 ENHRY, CDR2 SYGVKD. The CDR3 is made up of 12 amino acids. CDR3 DNA: TGTGCCATCAGTGTCCCAGGGGGCGAGCAGTACTTC. Its protein product is CAISVPGGEQYF.

The gene calls are TRBV25-1 and TRBJ1-2; D remains unclear. Germline V gives CDR1 MGHDK, CDR2 SYGVNS. The V and J ends lost 10 bases and 10 bases respectively, with 25 bases between them. This CDR3 comprises 14 residues. CDR3 loop: CATGDGPYFNHYTF. In DNA form, the CDR3 reads TGTGCCACCGGAGACGGGCCATACTTTAATCACTACACCTTC.

The J gene is TRBJ2-3, the V gene TRBV9; 7 positions agree with TRBD1. Trimming at V came to 6 bases and at J to 6 bases, leaving 10 bases not matched to a gene. Germline values: CDR1 SGDLS, CDR2 YYNGEE. The CDR3 runs 14 residues. CDR3 DNA: TGTGCCAGCAACCCAGACGGGACAGATGATACGCAGTATTTT. Its protein product is CASNPDGTDDTQYF. Complete variable domain (other parts from reference TRBV9 and TRBJ2-3): DSGVTQTPKHLITATGQRVTLRCSPRSGDLSVYWYQQSLDQGLQFLIQYYNGEERAKGNILERFSAQQFPDLHSELNLSSLELGDSALYFCASNPDGTDDTQYFGPGTRLTVL.